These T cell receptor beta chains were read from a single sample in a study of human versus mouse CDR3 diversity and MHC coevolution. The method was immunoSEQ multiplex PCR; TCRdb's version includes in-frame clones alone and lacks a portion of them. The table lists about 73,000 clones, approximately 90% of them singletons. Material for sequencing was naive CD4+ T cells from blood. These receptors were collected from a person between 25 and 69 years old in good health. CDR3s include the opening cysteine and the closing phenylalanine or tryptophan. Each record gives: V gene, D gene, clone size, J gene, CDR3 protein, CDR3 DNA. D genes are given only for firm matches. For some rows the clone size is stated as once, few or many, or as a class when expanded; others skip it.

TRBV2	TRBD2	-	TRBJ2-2	CASRKLAGDGTGELFF	TGTGCCAGCAGAAAACTAGCGGGGGATGGGACCGGGGAGCTGTTTTTT
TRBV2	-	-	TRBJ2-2	CASSVTGSGELFF	TGTGCCAGCTCGGTCACCGGGTCCGGGGAGCTGTTTTTT
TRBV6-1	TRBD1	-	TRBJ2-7	CASSLGQGTYEQYF	TGTGCCAGCAGTTTAGGACAGGGCACCTACGAGCAGTACTTC
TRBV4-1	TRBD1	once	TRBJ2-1	CASSQATGQGLDEQFF	TGCGCCAGCAGCCAAGCGACAGGACAGGGTCTCGATGAGCAGTTCTTC
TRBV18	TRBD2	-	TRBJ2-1	CASSPRLAGNNEQFF	TGTGCCAGCTCACCAAGATTAGCGGGAAACAATGAGCAGTTCTTC
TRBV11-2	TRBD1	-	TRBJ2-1	CASSSGTGGGNEQFF	TGTGCCAGCAGCTCAGGGACAGGGGGAGGCAATGAGCAGTTCTTC
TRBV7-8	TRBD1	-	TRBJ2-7	CASSLAGQGGPEQYF	TGTGCCAGCAGCTTAGCGGGACAGGGTGGTCCCGAGCAGTACTTC
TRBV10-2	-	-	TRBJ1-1	CASSAQITEAFF	TGCGCCAGCAGTGCCCAGATTACTGAAGCTTTCTTT
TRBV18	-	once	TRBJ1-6	CASSLDRFNSPLHF	TGTGCCAGCTCACTGGACAGATTCAATTCACCCCTCCACTTT
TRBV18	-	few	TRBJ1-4	CASSPRADGNEKLFF	TGTGCCAGCTCACCACGTGCGGATGGTAATGAAAAACTGTTTTTT
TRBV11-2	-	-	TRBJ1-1	CASSLHSQLPGNTEAFF	TGTGCCAGCAGCCTACACAGTCAACTCCCTGGGAACACTGAAGCTTTCTTT
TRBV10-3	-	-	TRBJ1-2	CATIGVGQNGYTF	TGTGCCACCATCGGGGTAGGCCAAAATGGCTACACCTTC
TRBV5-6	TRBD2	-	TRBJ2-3	CASSLQSSGGYTDTQYF	TGTGCCAGCAGCTTGCAATCTAGCGGGGGGTACACAGATACGCAGTATTTT
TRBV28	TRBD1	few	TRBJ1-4	CASGDYRGTNEKLFF	TGTGCCAGCGGGGATTACAGGGGAACTAATGAAAAACTGTTTTTT
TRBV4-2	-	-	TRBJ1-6	CASSQEIRQFYNSPLHF	TGTGCCAGCAGCCAAGAAATTAGACAGTTCTATAATTCACCCCTCCACTTT
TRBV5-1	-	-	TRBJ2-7	CASSLAQGKVSDYEQYF	TGCGCCAGCAGCTTGGCTCAGGGGAAAGTTTCTGACTACGAGCAGTACTTC
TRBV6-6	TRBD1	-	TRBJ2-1	CASSGDRAYNEQFF	TGTGCCAGCAGTGGGGACAGAGCCTACAATGAGCAGTTCTTC
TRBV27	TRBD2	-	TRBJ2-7	CASSTGTSIFREQYF	TGTGCCAGCAGTACCGGGACTAGCATCTTTCGCGAGCAGTACTTC